The 10 T cell receptor beta chains below were found in one sample sequenced in a study of shared clonotypes between healthy human individuals. In the naive CD8 group, cells lacked CD45RO and were positively selected for CCR7, so terminally differentiated effector memory CD45RA+ cells were left out. Only in-frame clones appear in the TCRdb table, and some are missing; sequencing was by immunoSEQ multiplex PCR. The sample has 2 million or so clones, about 95% seen once; the top ten hold about 1.1%. The sample taken for sequencing was naive CD8+ T cells sorted from blood. These receptor sequences come from a man younger than 35 in good health.

The CDR3 nucleotides are TGTGCCAGCATCGTCCGCGGTAGCTCCTACAATGAGCAGTTCTTC. It yields the protein CASIVRGSSYNEQFF. This sequence joins TRBV13 and TRBJ2-1; no reliable D call. V was pared by 7 bases and J by 0 bases, with 13 bases between. This CDR3 is built from 15 residues. Germline loops: CDR1 PRHDT, CDR2 FYEKMQ (reference sequence).

The rearrangement uses TRBV7-6 and TRBJ1-1; the D gene is possibly TRBD1 (6 bases). The CDR3 is 13 residues long. V lost 9 bases and J 4 bases, leaving 15 bases between the germline ends. Per germline, CDR1 SGHVS and CDR2 FNYEAQ. Here the CDR3 reads CASSRGALTEAFF. As DNA, the CDR3 is TGTGCCAGTAGCCGGGGGGCCCTCACTGAAGCTTTCTTT.

Remarks on this clone: Other nucleotide sequences in the sample specify the same CDR3. This chain links TRBV4-3 with TRBJ2-1; D is unclear. Trimming took 3 bases from V and 9 from J, leaving 12 bases between them. Per the germline V gene, CDR1 is LGHNA and CDR2 is YSLEER. The length of the CDR3 is 13 residues. The DNA for the CDR3 is TGCGCCAGCAGCCAGGACCTGGAGACTGAGCAGTTCTTC. This encodes CASSQDLETEQFF.

About this clone itself: The same CDR3 arises from other DNA sequences in this sample as well. Here the CDR3 DNA reads TGTGCCAGCAGTTACTTTTCCGGGGGCGAGCAGTACTTC. Translation: CASSYFSGGEQYF. The chain carries TRBV6-5 and TRBJ2-7; possibly TRBD2 for D (6 bases). This CDR3 region has 13 residues. Germline V gene data show CDR1 as MNHEY and CDR2 as SVGAGI. V was shortened by 1 base and J by 6 bases, with 10 bases between the two germline ends.

The chain links TRBV2 to TRBJ2-7; a weak D match, TRBD2 (5 bases). Germline V gene data show CDR1 as SNHLY and CDR2 as FYNNEI. This CDR3 region has 16 residues. The V gene lost 6 bases and the J gene lost 0 bases, with 18 bases spanning the gap. CDR3 DNA sequence: TGTGCCAGCAGGGCGGACTTTTCGATTAGCTCCTACGAGCAGTACTTC. Translating gives CASRADFSISSYEQYF. Variable domain in full (rest from reference TRBV2 and TRBJ2-7): EPEVTQTPSHQVTQMGQEVILRCVPISNHLYFYWYRQILGQKVEFLVSFYNNEISEKSEIFDDQFSVERPDGSNFTLKIRSTKLEDSAMYFCASRADFSISSYEQYFGPGTRLTVT.

V is TRBV10-2 and J is TRBJ2-2; D call uncertain. V was shortened by 10 bases and J by 6 bases, with 12 bases between the two germline ends. CDR1 and CDR2 (germline): WSHSY, SAAADI. The CDR3 has 12 residues. As DNA, the CDR3 is TGCGCCACCGGAAATCACCCCGGGGAGCTGTTTTTT. Translation: CATGNHPGELFF.

This clone was seen a few times. The chain links TRBV19 to TRBJ1-3; D is unclear. The length of the CDR3 is 15 residues. Germline assignment: CDR1 LNHDA and CDR2 SQIVND (reference sequence). The V and J ends lost 3 bases and 0 bases respectively, with 9 bases between them. CDR3 sequence: CASSMTTSSGNTIYF. The CDR3 DNA follows: TGTGCCAGTAGTATGACTACCTCCTCTGGAAACACCATATATTTT.

The chain employs TRBV10-2 and TRBJ1-3; D is ambiguous. The CDR3 has 15 residues. Looked up from germline, CDR1 is WSHSY and CDR2 is SAAADI. V was trimmed by 0 bases and J by 6 bases, leaving 12 bases between them. The CDR3 DNA reads TGCGCCAGCAGTGAGTCCCTCAGTTTTGTAAACACCATATATTTT. Translated: CASSESLSFVNTIYF.

J is TRBJ2-7 and V is TRBV19; D is uncertain. Germline loops: CDR1 LNHDA, CDR2 SQIVND (reference sequence). The V and J ends lost 3 bases and 2 bases respectively, with 14 bases between them. CDR3 length: 15 amino acids. CDR3 region: CASSIQRFATYEQYF. In nucleotides, the CDR3 is TGTGCCAGTAGTATCCAGAGGTTCGCTACCTACGAGCAGTACTTC. Variable domain in full (rest from reference TRBV19 and TRBJ2-7): DGGITQSPKYLFRKEGQNVTLSCEQNLNHDAMYWYRQDPGQGLRLIYYSQIVNDFQKGDIAEGYSVSREKKESFPLTVTSAQKNPTAFYLCASSIQRFATYEQYFGPGTRLTVT.

Of note for this clone: The same CDR3 can be traced to other DNA sequences in this sample. The chain recombines TRBV27 with TRBJ2-7, with D maybe TRBD2 (5 bases). The CDR3 contains 13 residues. Germline loops: CDR1 MNHEY, CDR2 SMNVEV (reference sequence). V was cut by 3 bases and J by 3 bases, with 9 bases left in between. DNA for the CDR3: TGTGCCAGCAGTTTTTTAGGAGGCTACGAGCAGTACTTC. As protein: CASSFLGGYEQYF.